The rows below give T cell receptor beta chains drawn from one sample of a study of cytomegalovirus exposure and HLA in healthy donors. Measured with immunoSEQ multiplex PCR; TCRdb has only the in-frame clones, and not every one. The sample holds approximately 46,000 clones, 85% to 95% seen once. Specimen: PBMCs. The receptors were gathered from a man aged 18-30 years in good health and CMV-seronegative. Both conserved end residues are part of each CDR3. D genes are given only for firm matches. Clone size is given for some rows only: seen once, a few or many times, or a class if the clone is expanded.

J	size	D	V	DNA	CDR3
TRBJ2-3	-	TRBD2	TRBV6-6	TGTGCCAGCACCACGGGACTAGCGGGAGTGACAGATACGCAGTATTTT	CASTTGLAGVTDTQYF
TRBJ1-2	-	-	TRBV6-1	TGTGCCAGCAGCCGCGGCCTGATGGATGGCTACACCTTC	CASSRGLMDGYTF
TRBJ2-2	-	TRBD1	TRBV5-1	TGCGCCAGCAGCTTCCACTGGACAGGGTTCACCGGGGAGCTGTTTTTT	CASSFHWTGFTGELFF
TRBJ2-1	-	-	TRBV11-3	TGTGCCAGCAGCTTAGGACTAAATGAGCAGTTCTTC	CASSLGLNEQFF
TRBJ1-4	-	TRBD1	TRBV12-5	TGTGCTAGTGGTTTACTCTTTAGACAGGGGGGAGAAAAACTGTTTTTT	CASGLLFRQGGEKLFF
TRBJ2-3	-	-	TRBV18	TGTGCCAGCTCACCGAAAACGGCCCCACCTACGGGGGCGCAGTATTTT	CASSPKTAPPTGAQYF
TRBJ2-5	-	TRBD2	TRBV2	TGTGCCAGCAGTGGACTAGCGGGAGAGACCCAGTACTTC	CASSGLAGETQYF
TRBJ1-2	-	-	TRBV6-5	TGTGCCAGCAAGCAGGGGCCGGGACGGAACTATGGCTACACCTTC	CASKQGPGRNYGYTF
TRBJ2-7	-	-	TRBV12-1	TGTGCCAGCAGCTGGGAGGGGCAGATATCCTACGAGCAGTACTTC	CASSWEGQISYEQYF
TRBJ2-7	-	-	TRBV9	TGTGCCAGCAGCGTCGGAGGGGTAGACTACGAGCAGTACTTC	CASSVGGVDYEQYF
TRBJ2-7	-	-	TRBV29-1	TGCAGCGTTGCCTCTGGGGCAACGGAGCAGTACTTC	CSVASGATEQYF
TRBJ2-3	-	TRBD2	TRBV7-3	TGTGCCAGCAGCTTGACTAGCGGGAGCACAGATACGCAGTATTTT	CASSLTSGSTDTQYF
TRBJ2-1	once	TRBD2	TRBV7-3	TGTGCCAGCAGCGCTTCCGGGAGGGGGGTAAATGAGCAGTTCTTC	CASSASGRGVNEQFF
TRBJ2-7	-	-	TRBV5-1	TGCGCCAGCAGCTTGTACACCACCTACGAGCAGTACTTC	CASSLYTTYEQYF
TRBJ1-5	-	-	TRBV6-6	TGTGTCGCGGGGTCGGCCAATCAGCCCCAGCATTTT	CVAGSANQPQHF
TRBJ2-5	-	-	TRBV27	TGTGCCAGCACCCATAGTCGGAGGGCACAAGAGACCCAGTACTTC	CASTHSRRAQETQYF
TRBJ2-3	-	-	TRBV7-3	TGTGCCAGCAGCTTGACCCGAGGCGGGAGCACAGATACGCAGTATTTT	CASSLTRGGSTDTQYF
TRBJ1-1	-	-	TRBV5-8	TGTGCCAGCAGCTTCGACGGGGGGACTGAAGCTTTCTTT	CASSFDGGTEAFF
TRBJ1-5	-	-	TRBV6-6	TGTGCCAGCAGTTTGGGAGGCCAGAGCAATCAGCCCCAGCATTTT	CASSLGGQSNQPQHF
TRBJ2-7	-	-	TRBV18	TGTGCCAGCTCGCCCTCCGGGACACAGTACGAGCAGTACTTC	CASSPSGTQYEQYF
TRBJ2-7	-	-	TRBV5-1	TGCGCCAGCAGCCTCTACGGGAACGAGCAGTACTTC	CASSLYGNEQYF
TRBJ2-7	once	-	TRBV25-1	TGTGCCAGCAGTGAGAGCGGGCGAGGCTACGAGCAGTACTTC	CASSESGRGYEQYF
TRBJ2-1	-	TRBD2	TRBV10-2	TGCGCCAGCAGTGATTCCGGGGGGGCGGGTTTATTCAATGAGCAGTTCTTC	CASSDSGGAGLFNEQFF
TRBJ2-5	-	-	TRBV5-1	TGCGCCAGCAGCTTCGAAGAGACCCAGTACTTC	CASSFEETQYF
TRBJ2-7	once	-	TRBV19	TGTGCCAGTAGTCAGCAGGCCAAGGTCGACGAGCAGTACTTC	CASSQQAKVDEQYF
TRBJ2-2	-	-	TRBV18	TGTGCCACCACACAGGCCGGGGAGCTGTTTTTT	CATTQAGELFF
TRBJ2-3	-	TRBD2	TRBV7-2	TGTGCCAGCAGCTTCTTAGCGGGGGGGGCCACAGATACGCAGTATTTT	CASSFLAGGATDTQYF
TRBJ1-2	-	TRBD1	TRBV9	TGTGCCAGCACCACAGGAGACAGGGCGGGCTATGGCTACACCTTC	CASTTGDRAGYGYTF
TRBJ2-7	once	-	TRBV2	TGTGCCAGCAGTGCGGGCAGGGTGGTCGACGAGCAGTACTTC	CASSAGRVVDEQYF
TRBJ2-5	-	TRBD2	TRBV10-3	TGTGCCATCAGTGAGGTAGCGGGGACTCAAGAGACCCAGTACTTC	CAISEVAGTQETQYF
TRBJ2-1	once	TRBD2	TRBV5-4	TGTGCCAGCAGTCCAGAGGGACTAGCGGGAGGGAGCTACAATGAGCAGTTCTTC	CASSPEGLAGGSYNEQFF
TRBJ2-5	-	TRBD2	TRBV7-2	TGTGCCAGCAGCCTAGCGGGAGGGGAGACCCAGTACTTC	CASSLAGGETQYF
TRBJ2-5	once	TRBD2	TRBV5-8	TGTGCCAGCAGCTTGAAGGGACTAGCGGACCAAGAGACCCAGTACTTC	CASSLKGLADQETQYF
TRBJ2-5	-	TRBD1	TRBV25-1	TGTGCCAGCAGGGGACAGGGAATGGGAGAGACCCAGTACTTC	CASRGQGMGETQYF
TRBJ2-2	-	TRBD2	TRBV10-3	TGTGCCATGCGACTAGCGGGGAACACCGGGGAGCTGTTTTTT	CAMRLAGNTGELFF
TRBJ1-1	-	-	TRBV2	TGTGCCCTCCAGGGAGGGGCAATTGAAGCTTTCTTT	CALQGGAIEAFF
TRBJ2-1	-	-	TRBV20-1	TGCAGTGCTAGATACGGTGAGCAGTTCTTC	CSARYGEQFF
TRBJ2-7	-	-	TRBV5-6	TGTGCCAGCAGCTTTTGGCTAGTTACTAGCTACGAGCAGTACTTC	CASSFWLVTSYEQYF
TRBJ2-3	-	TRBD1	TRBV30	TGTGCCTGGAGAGGACGACGGGACAGCGGAGGGTATTTT	CAWRGRRDSGGYF
TRBJ2-6	-	-	TRBV28	TGTGCCAGCAGTGTTCGCTCTGGGGCCAACGTCCTGACTTTC	CASSVRSGANVLTF